The present T cell receptor (beta chain) was sequenced within a study of OX40 agonist ivuxolimab in advanced cancers. This CDR3 has 16 amino acids. CDR1 and CDR2 (germline): LNHDA, SQIVND (reference sequence). The J segment lost 7 bases and the V segment lost 7 bases, leaving 15 bases of the junction unmatched. Sequencing used immunoSEQ multiplex PCR; TCRdb keeps in-frame clones, though not all of them. The sample shows fewer than 100,000 clones, under 85% of them seen only once. Patients were ineligible given autoimmune disease history or systemic immunosuppression. Comment on this clone: Its cognate antigen is unknown.

Study-wide results and caveats: Clonal expansion by week 6 occurred in CD4+ and CD8+ blood T cells (at 0.1 to 3.0 mg/kg).

The receptor was derived from an adult with an advanced solid tumor such as melanoma, head and neck, liver or kidney cancer. The chain links TRBV19 to TRBJ1-5; 8 bases agree with TRBD1. The specimen was CD4+ or CD8+ T cells sorted from blood, collected in a trial of the OX40 agonist ivuxolimab. In DNA form, the CDR3 reads TGTGCCAGTACTGCGACAGGGGAGTTGGTAGGGCAGCCCCAGCATTTT. It yields the protein CASTATGELVGQPQHF. Drawing the rest from reference TRBV19 and TRBJ1-5, the complete variable domain is DGGITQSPKYLFRKEGQNVTLSCEQNLNHDAMYWYRQDPGQGLRLIYYSQIVNDFQKGDIAEGYSVSREKKESFPLTVTSAQKNPTAFYLCASTATGELVGQPQHFGDGTRLSIL.